This paragraph reports one T cell receptor (beta chain). This sample stems from a study of blood T cell repertoires in COVID-19. Study in general: COVID-19 samples collected from the United States, Italy and Spain covered acute and convalescent phases.

This table comes from immunoSEQ multiplex PCR, and its TCRdb copy is limited to in-frame clones, with some not included. Of some 400,000 clones listed, around nine tenths are singletons. The source material was peripheral blood. The receptor was derived from a human donor in a cohort sampled during active COVID-19.

In DNA form, the CDR3 reads TGTGCCAGTAGTATGGACAGGCAAAACTATGGCTACACCTTC. Amino acid sequence: CASSMDRQNYGYTF. The rearrangement joins TRBV19 to TRBJ1-2, with 7 bases matching TRBD1. Germline CDR1 and CDR2: LNHDA and SQIVND (reference sequence). J gave up 2 bases and V 3 bases, and 3 bases lay outside the gene matches. The CDR3 has 14 amino acids.